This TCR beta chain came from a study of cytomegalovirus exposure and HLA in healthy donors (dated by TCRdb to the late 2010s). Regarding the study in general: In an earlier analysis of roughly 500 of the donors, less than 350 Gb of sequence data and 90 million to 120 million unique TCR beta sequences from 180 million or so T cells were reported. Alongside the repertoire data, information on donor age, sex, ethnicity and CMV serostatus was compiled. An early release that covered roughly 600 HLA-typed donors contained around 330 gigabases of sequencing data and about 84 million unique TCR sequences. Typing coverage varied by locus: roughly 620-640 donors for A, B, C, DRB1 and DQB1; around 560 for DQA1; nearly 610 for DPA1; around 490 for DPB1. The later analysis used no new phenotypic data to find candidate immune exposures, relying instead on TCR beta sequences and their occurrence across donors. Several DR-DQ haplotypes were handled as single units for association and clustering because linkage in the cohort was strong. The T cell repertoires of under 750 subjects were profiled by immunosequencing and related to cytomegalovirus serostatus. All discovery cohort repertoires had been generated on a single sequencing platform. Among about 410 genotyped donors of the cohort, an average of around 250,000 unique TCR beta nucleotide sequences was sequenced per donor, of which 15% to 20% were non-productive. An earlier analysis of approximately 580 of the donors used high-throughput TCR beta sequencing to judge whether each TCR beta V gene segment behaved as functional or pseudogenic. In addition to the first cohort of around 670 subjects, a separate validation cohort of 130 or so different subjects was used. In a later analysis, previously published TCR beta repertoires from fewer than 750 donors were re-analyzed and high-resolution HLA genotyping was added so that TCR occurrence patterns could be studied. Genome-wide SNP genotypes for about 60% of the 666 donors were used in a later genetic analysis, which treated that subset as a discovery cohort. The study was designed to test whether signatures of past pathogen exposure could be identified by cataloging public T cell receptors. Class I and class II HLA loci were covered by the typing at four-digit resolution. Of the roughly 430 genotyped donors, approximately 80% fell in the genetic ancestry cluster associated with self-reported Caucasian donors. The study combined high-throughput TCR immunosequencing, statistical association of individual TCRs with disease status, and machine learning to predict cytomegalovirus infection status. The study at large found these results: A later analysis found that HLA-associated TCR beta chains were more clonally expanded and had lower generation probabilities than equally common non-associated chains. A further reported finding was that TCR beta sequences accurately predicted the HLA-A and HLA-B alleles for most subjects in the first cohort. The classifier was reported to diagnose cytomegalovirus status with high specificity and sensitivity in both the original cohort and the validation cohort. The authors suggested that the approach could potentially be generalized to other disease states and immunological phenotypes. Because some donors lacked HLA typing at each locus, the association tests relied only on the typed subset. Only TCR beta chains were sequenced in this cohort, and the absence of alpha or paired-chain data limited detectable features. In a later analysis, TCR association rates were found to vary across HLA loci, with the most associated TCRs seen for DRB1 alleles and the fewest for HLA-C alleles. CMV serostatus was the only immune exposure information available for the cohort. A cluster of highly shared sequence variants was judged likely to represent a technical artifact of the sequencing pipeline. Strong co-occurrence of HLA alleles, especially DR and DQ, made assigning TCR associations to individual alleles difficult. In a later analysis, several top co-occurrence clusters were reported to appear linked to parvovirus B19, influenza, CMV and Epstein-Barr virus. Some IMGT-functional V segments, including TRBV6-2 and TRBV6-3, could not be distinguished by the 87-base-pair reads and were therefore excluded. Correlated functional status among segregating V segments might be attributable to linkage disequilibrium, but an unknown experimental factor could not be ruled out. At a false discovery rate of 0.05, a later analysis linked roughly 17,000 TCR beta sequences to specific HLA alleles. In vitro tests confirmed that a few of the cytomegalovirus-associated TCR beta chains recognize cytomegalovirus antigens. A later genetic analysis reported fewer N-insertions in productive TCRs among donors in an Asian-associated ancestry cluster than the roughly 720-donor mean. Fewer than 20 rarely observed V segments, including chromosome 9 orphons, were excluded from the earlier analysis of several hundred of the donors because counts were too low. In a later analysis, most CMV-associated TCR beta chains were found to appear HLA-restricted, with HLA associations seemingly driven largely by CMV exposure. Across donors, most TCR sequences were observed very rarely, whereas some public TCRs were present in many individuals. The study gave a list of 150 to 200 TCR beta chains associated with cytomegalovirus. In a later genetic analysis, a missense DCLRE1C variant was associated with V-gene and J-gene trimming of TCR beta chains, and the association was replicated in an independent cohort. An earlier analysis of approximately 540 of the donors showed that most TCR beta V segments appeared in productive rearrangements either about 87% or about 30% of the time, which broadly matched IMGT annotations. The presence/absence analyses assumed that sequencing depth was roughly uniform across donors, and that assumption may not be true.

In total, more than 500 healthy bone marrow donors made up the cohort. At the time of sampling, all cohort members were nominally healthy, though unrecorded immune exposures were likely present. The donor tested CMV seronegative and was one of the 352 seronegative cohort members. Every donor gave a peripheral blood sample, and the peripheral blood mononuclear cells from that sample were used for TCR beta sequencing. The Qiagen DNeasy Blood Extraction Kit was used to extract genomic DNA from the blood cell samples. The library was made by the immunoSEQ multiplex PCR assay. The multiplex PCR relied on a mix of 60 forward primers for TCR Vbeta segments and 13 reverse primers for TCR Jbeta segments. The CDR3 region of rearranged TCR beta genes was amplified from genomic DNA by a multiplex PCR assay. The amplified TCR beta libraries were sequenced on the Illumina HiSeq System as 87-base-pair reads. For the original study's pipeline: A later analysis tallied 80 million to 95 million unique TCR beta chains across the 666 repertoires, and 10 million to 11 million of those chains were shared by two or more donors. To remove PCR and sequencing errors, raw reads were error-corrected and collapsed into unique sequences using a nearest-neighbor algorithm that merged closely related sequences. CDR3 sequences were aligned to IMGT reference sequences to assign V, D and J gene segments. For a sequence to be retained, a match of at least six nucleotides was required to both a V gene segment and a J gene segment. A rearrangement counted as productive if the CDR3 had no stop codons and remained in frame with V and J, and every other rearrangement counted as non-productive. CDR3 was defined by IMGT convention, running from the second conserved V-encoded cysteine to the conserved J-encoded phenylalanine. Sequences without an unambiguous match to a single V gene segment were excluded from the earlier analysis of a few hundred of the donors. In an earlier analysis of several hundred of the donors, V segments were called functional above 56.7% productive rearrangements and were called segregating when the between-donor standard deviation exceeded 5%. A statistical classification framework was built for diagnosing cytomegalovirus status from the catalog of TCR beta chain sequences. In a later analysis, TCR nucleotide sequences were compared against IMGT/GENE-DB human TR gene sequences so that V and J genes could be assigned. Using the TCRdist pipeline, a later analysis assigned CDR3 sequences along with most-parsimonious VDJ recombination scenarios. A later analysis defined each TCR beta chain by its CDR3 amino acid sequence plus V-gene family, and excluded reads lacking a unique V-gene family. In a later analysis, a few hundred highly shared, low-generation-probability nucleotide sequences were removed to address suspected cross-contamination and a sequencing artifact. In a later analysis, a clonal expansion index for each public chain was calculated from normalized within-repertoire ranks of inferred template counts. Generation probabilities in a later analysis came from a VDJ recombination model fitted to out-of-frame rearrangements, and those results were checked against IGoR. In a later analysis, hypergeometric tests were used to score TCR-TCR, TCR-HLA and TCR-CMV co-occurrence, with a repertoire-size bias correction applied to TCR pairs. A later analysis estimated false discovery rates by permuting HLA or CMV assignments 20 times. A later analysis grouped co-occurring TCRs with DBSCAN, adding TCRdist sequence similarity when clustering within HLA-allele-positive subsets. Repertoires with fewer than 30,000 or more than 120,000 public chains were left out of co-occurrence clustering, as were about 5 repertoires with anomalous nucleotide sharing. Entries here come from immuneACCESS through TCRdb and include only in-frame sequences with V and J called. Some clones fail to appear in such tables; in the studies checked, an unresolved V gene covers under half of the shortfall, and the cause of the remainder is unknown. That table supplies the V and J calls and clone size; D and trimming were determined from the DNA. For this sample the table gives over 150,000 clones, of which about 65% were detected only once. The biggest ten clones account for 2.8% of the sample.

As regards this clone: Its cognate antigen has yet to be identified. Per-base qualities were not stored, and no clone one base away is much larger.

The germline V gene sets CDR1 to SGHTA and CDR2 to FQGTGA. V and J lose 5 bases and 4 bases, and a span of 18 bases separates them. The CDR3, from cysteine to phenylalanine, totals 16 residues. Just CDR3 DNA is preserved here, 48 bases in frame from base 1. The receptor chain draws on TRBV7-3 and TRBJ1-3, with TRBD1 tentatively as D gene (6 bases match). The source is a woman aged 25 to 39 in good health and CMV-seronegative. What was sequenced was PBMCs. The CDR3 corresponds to CASSPTGGDIGNTIYF. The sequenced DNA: TGTGCCAGCAGCCCCACGGGGGGGGACATCGGAAACACCATATATTTT. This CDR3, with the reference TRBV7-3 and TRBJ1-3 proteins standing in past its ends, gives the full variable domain GAGVSQTPSNKVTEKGKYVELRCDPISGHTALYWYRQSLGQGPEFLIYFQGTGAADDSGLPNDRFFAVRPEGSVSTLKIQRTERGDSAVYLCASSPTGGDIGNTIYFGEGSWLTVV.